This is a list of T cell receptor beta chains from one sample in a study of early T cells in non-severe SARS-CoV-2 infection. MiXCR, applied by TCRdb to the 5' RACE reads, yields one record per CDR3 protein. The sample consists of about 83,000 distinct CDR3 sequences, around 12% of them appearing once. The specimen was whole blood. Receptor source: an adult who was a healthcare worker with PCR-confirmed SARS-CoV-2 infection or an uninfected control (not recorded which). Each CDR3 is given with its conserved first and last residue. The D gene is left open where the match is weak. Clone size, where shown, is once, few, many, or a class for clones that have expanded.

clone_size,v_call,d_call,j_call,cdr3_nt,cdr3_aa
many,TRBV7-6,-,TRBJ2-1,TGTGCCAGCAGCCGCAGGGTCGACAATGAGCAGTTCTTC,CASSRRVDNEQFF
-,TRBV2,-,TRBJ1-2,TGTGCCAGCAGTAATAAGGATGGCTACACCTTC,CASSNKDGYTF
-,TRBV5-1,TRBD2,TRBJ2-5,TGCGCCAGCAGCTTTGGAACTAGCGGGGCTCAGGGGGAGACCCAGTACTTC,CASSFGTSGAQGETQYF
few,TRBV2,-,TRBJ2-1,TGTGCCAGCAGTCTACTAGCCCATGAGCAGTTCTTC,CASSLLAHEQFF
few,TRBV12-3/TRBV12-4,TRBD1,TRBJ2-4,TGTGCCAGCAGTCCCGGACAGGGGGTAGTAACCAAAAACATTCAGTACTTC,CASSPGQGVVTKNIQYF
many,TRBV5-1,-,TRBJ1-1,TGCGCCAGCAGCCACCAGGAGGGTTCCACTGAAGCTTTCTTT,CASSHQEGSTEAFF
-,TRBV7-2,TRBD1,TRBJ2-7,TGTGCCAGCAGCTTCGACAGGGGAACCGAGCAGTACTTC,CASSFDRGTEQYF
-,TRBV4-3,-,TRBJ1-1,TGCGCCAGCAGCCAAGAACGGGCTACAGGGGAAGCTTTCTTT,CASSQERATGEAFF
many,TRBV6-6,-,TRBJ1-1,TGTGCCAGCAGTTCAACAGCGGGTGAAGCTTTCTTT,CASSSTAGEAFF
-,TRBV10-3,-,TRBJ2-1,TGTGCCATCAGTGAGTCGCTGAGGTTGCGGTTCTTC,CAISESLRLRFF
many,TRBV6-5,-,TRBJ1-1,TGTGCCAGCAGTTACTCCTTAGGGGGGTCCACTGAAGTTTTCTTT,CASSYSLGGSTEVFF
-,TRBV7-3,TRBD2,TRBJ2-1,TGTGCCAGCAGCAGATTAGCGGGAGTTGCGAATGAGCAGTTCTTC,CASSRLAGVANEQFF